The 22 T cell receptor beta chains given below trace back to one sample, sequenced in a study of CXCR3-negative and CXCR3-positive naive CD8 T cells (dated by TCRdb to the late 2010s). The sequencing machine was a NextSeq 550. The Human TCR Profiling Kit (MiLaboratory) was used to prepare UMI-labeled 5' RACE TRB cDNA libraries. The reads were reprocessed in TCRdb, with one entry per CDR3 protein sequence and no accompanying DNA. The sample's table lists a count of around 130,000 distinct CDR3 sequences. The ten largest account for 0.5% to 0.6% of the sample. Summary of the overall study and its limitations: Compared with CXCR3-negative naive cells, CXCR3-positive naive cells had TRB CDR3s with higher hydrophobicity (lower Kidera factor 4), lower energy, and higher strength and volume indices.

Antigens for these TCRs are unknown. Specimen: naive CXCR3+ CD8+ T cells from blood. The cell subset or site label of this sample denotes: CD45RO-CCR7+CD27+CD95- naive CD8+ T cells expressing CXCR3 (TNR3+). The receptors were sampled from a human donor in good health. Some clones in this sample may be carry-over from other donors' samples.

The chain couples TRBV29-1 to TRBJ1-3. Germline V gene sequence: CDR1 SQVTM, CDR2 ANQGSEA. The CDR3 length is 14 residues. This chain's CDR3 is CSVVGRSSGNTIYF.

The chain employs TRBV4-1 and TRBJ1-1; the D call from TCRdb, TRBD1, cannot be confirmed without DNA. The CDR3 is 13 residues long. The germline V gene encodes CDR1 MGHRA and CDR2 YSYEKL. The CDR3 loop reads CASSLTGDTEAFF.

The chain uses TRBV7-2 and TRBJ2-1. In germline, CDR1 is SGHTA, CDR2 FQGNSA. The CDR3 spans 13 residues. This CDR3 reads CAIRGGSYNEQFF. Complete variable domain (other parts from reference TRBV7-2 and TRBJ2-1): GAGVSQSPSNKVTEKGKDVELRCDPISGHTALYWYRQSLGQGLEFLIYFQGNSAPDKSGLPSDRFSAERTGGSVSTLTIQRTQQEDSAVYLCAIRGGSYNEQFFGPGTRLTVL.

The chain links TRBV18 to TRBJ2-5; without DNA, the TCRdb call of TRBD2 cannot be checked. Per the germline V gene, CDR1 is KGHSH and CDR2 is LQKENI. This CDR3 has 14 residues. The CDR3 is CASSGPALRETQYF.

The chain links TRBV2 to TRBJ1-1. Germline CDR1 is SNHLY and CDR2 is FYNNEI. The CDR3 has 13 amino acids. CDR3 amino acids: CASSPRSSTEAFF.

V and J are TRBV29-1 and TRBJ2-7. The CDR3 extends over 12 amino acids. Per germline, CDR1 SQVTM and CDR2 ANQGSEA. The CDR3 sequence: CSVAASSYEQYF.

The chain employs TRBV14 and TRBJ2-1; TCRdb proposes TRBD1, but this gene call is untestable without DNA. Per germline, CDR1 SGHDN and CDR2 FVKESK. The CDR3 consists of 15 residues. The CDR3 protein is CASSTRGQGWNEQFF.

The CDR3 here is CAISELGAGELFF. The chain links TRBV10-3 to TRBJ2-2. The germline V gene has CDR1 ENHRY and CDR2 SYGVKD. The CDR3 consists of 13 residues.

The V and J genes are TRBV7-9 and TRBJ2-3. The CDR3 consists of 13 residues. Germline loops: CDR1 SEHNR, CDR2 FQNEAQ (reference sequence). The CDR3 sequence: CASSLRGADTQYF. The full variable domain, completed using reference TRBV7-9 and TRBJ2-3, is DTGVSQNPRHKITKRGQNVTFRCDPISEHNRLYWYRQTLGQGPEFLTYFQNEAQLEKSRLLSDRFSAERPKGSFSTLEIQRTEQGDSAMYLCASSLRGADTQYFGPGTRLTVL.

The chain recombines TRBV7-9 with TRBJ1-1; TCRdb's D call of TRBD1 is untestable without DNA. CDR1 SEHNR and CDR2 FQNEAQ come from the germline V gene (reference sequence). CDR3 length: 15 residues. CDR3 in amino acids: CASSLKQGPNTKAFF.

V and J are TRBV4-3 and TRBJ1-2; the D call from TCRdb, TRBD1, cannot be confirmed without DNA. The CDR3 is 13 residues long. The germline gives CDR1 LGHNA, CDR2 YSLEER. The CDR3 protein is CASSQDEGNGYTF.

CDR3 loop: CASSGIFSGRGYGYTF. The chain recombines TRBV25-1 with TRBJ1-2; the D call of TRBD1 rests on TCRdb alone, since no DNA is present to check it. Germline V gene sequence: CDR1 MGHDK, CDR2 SYGVNS. The CDR3 sequence is 16 residues long.

J is TRBJ2-2 and V is TRBV5-1; TCRdb lists TRBD1, though no DNA is available to test this call. This CDR3 is 17 amino acids long. The V gene's germline CDR1 is SGHRS and CDR2 YFSETQ. Here the CDR3 reads CASSLTQGQPNTGELFF.

V is TRBV4-1 and J is TRBJ2-7; TCRdb returns TRBD2, unconfirmable since there is no DNA. CDR3 length: 14 amino acids. The germline gives CDR1 MGHRA, CDR2 YSYEKL. CDR3 region: CASSSPGLSLEQYF.

The V gene is TRBV25-1, the J gene TRBJ2-1. Germline V gives CDR1 MGHDK, CDR2 SYGVNS. This CDR3 is built from 12 residues. This CDR3 reads CASSEFKGEQFF.

The chain recombines TRBV12-3 or TRBV12-4 with TRBJ2-6; TCRdb's D gene call, TRBD1, goes unchecked for lack of DNA. This CDR3 region has 15 residues. The CDR3 here is CASSQYRTGANVLTF.

The chain recombines TRBV29-1 with TRBJ2-7; TCRdb designates TRBD1, a call that cannot be tested without DNA. CDR3 length: 14 residues. Germline lookup yields CDR1 SQVTM and CDR2 ANQGSEA. The CDR3 loop is CSVQVSDRPYEQYF.

The chain has TRBV7-9 and TRBJ2-2; TCRdb names TRBD1, which stays unverified in the absence of DNA. The germline V gene has CDR1 SEHNR and CDR2 FQNEAQ (reference sequence). CDR3 length equals 15 residues. This CDR3 is CASSGPGQGKRELFF.

The rearrangement joins TRBV29-1 to TRBJ2-3; the TRBD1 assignment by TCRdb is unverifiable without DNA. This CDR3 is built from 15 residues. Germline CDR1 reads SQVTM; CDR2 reads ANQGSEA. The CDR3 protein is CSVESDRELTDTQYF.

The genes are TRBV6-2 or TRBV6-3 and TRBJ2-7. Germline CDR1 is MNHEY and CDR2 is SVGEGT. The CDR3 is 13 amino acids. The CDR3 here is CASSFHISYEQYF.

This sequence joins TRBV28 and TRBJ2-7; TCRdb's D call of TRBD2 is untestable without DNA. Looked up from germline, CDR1 is MDHEN and CDR2 is SYDVKM. This CDR3 has 17 residues. CDR3 amino acids: CASSGPFVAGGSYEQYF.

The chain links TRBV29-1 to TRBJ2-7; the D gene TCRdb calls, TRBD1, cannot be checked with no DNA. Germline V gene lookup returns CDR1 SQVTM and CDR2 ANQGSEA. The CDR3 contains 13 residues. CDR3 loop: CSVGTGRTYEQYF.